This entry features one T cell receptor beta chain sequence. V lost 4 bases to trimming and J lost 3 bases; unmatched junction nucleotides: 11. The germline V gene has CDR1 LGHDT and CDR2 YNNKEL (reference sequence). The length of the CDR3 is 17 residues. This record comes from a study of blood T cell repertoires in COVID-19. Study-level background: COVID-19 samples, acute and convalescent, were from the United States, Italy and Spain.

How the authors handled the data: Reference gene primer amplification gave nucleated cell count estimates. The method was immunoSEQ multiplex PCR; TCRdb's version includes in-frame clones alone and lacks a portion of them. The DNA gave D and trimming, while V, J and clone size come from that table. The data hold under 250,000 clones, with approximately 83% observed a single time. This chain joins TRBV3-1 (or the pseudogene TRBV3-2) and TRBJ2-2; 7 bases fit TRBD1. This sequence was found in an elderly man with acute or convalescent COVID-19. Sequencing was performed on peripheral blood. Here the CDR3 reads CASSRQGPGRDTGELFF. The CDR3 DNA reads as TGTGCCAGCAGCCGACAGGGACCGGGAAGGGACACCGGGGAGCTGTTTTTT.